Each of the 18 T cell receptor beta chains below was sequenced from the same sample in a study of long-term antiretroviral therapy in people with HIV. Run at survey level, the immunoSEQ assay was version v3.0. Sequencing used immunoSEQ multiplex PCR; TCRdb keeps in-frame clones, though not all of them. The sample contains about 15,000 clones, approximately 86% of which appear only once. The sample was unsorted PBMCs, taken 2.2 to 2.4 years before starting antiretroviral therapy. These receptors came from a woman aged 30 to 39 with HIV.

V gene TRBV6-6 combines with J gene TRBJ2-5, with TRBD2 matching 8 bases. The length of the CDR3 is 15 residues. Germline trimming cut 6 bases from V and 0 bases from J; bases unmatched to any gene: 6. Germline-derived CDR1 and CDR2 are MNHNY and SVGAGI (reference sequence). The CDR3 protein is CASRTGTRNQETQYF. As DNA, the CDR3 is TGTGCCAGCAGAACCGGGACTAGGAACCAAGAGACCCAGTACTTC.

The chain employs TRBV7-2 and TRBJ2-7; 9 bases line up with TRBD2. The CDR3 runs to 13 residues. With V trimmed by 10 bases and J by 3 bases, 7 bases remained unmatched. Germline CDR1 reads SGHTA; CDR2 reads FQGNSA. CDR3 nucleotide sequence: TGTGCCACCGGGCCAGCGGGGGGCTACGAGCAGTACTTC. It yields the protein CATGPAGGYEQYF.

The chain employs TRBV5-4 and TRBJ2-1, with D tentatively TRBD2 (6 bases). Germline CDR1 is SGHNT and CDR2 is YYREEE (reference sequence). V shed 4 bases and J shed 8 bases, with 19 bases lying between them. The CDR3 runs to 15 residues. The CDR3 protein is CASSPTGAGSDEQFF. The CDR3 DNA sequence: TGTGCCAGCAGCCCGACCGGGGCGGGAAGCGATGAGCAGTTCTTC.

This chain joins TRBV19 and TRBJ2-3, with D possibly TRBD1 on 6 matching bases. The germline V gene encodes CDR1 LNHDA and CDR2 SQIVND (reference sequence). Trimming pared 10 bases from V and 5 bases from J, leaving 13 bases between. This CDR3 has 12 amino acids. This CDR3 reads CAIQGPGDTQYF. The CDR3 DNA reads as TGTGCCATTCAGGGGCCGGGAGATACGCAGTATTTT.

This CDR3 reads CASSLRGTHEQYF. In DNA, the CDR3 is TGTGCCAGCAGCTTACGGGGGACCCACGAGCAGTACTTC. The J gene is TRBJ2-7, the V gene TRBV5-4; TRBD2 is a possible D gene (6 bases). V shed 2 bases and J shed 5 bases, with 11 bases lying between them. The germline CDR1 and CDR2 sequences are SGHNT and YYREEE (reference sequence). There are 13 residues in the CDR3.

This clone was found a few times. The V gene is TRBV7-9, the J gene TRBJ1-1; TRBD1 might be the D (5 bases). Trimming removed 6 bases at V and 3 bases at J, with 11 bases between. This CDR3 region has 13 residues. Germline V gene lookup returns CDR1 SEHNR and CDR2 FQNEAQ (reference sequence). DNA for the CDR3: TGTGCCAGCAGTCAAAGGGGCGACACTGAAGCTTTCTTT. Its translation: CASSQRGDTEAFF.

J is TRBJ1-1 and V is TRBV5-1; D is uncertain. In germline, CDR1 is SGHRS, CDR2 YFSETQ. The CDR3 has 14 amino acids. The V end lost 1 base, the J end lost 1 base, and 8 bases lay between the germline ends. The CDR3 DNA is TGCGCCAGCAGCTTGAGAACAGAGAACACTGAAGCTTTCTTT. Translating gives CASSLRTENTEAFF.

The genes are TRBV19 and TRBJ1-3; TRBD1 is a possible D gene (6 bases). This CDR3 has 15 amino acids. Trimming removed 6 bases from V and 4 bases from J, with 16 bases in between. Germline CDR1 and CDR2: LNHDA and SQIVND (reference sequence). Here the CDR3 DNA reads TGTGCCAGTAGCCAACAGGGAACAGGAGGAAACACCATATATTTT. Protein: CASSQQGTGGNTIYF.

The V and J genes are TRBV7-2 and TRBJ2-3, with TRBD1 identical over 9 bases. Germline V gene data show CDR1 as SGHTA and CDR2 as FQGNSA. Trimming cost V 8 bases and J 6 bases; bases outside gene matches: 15. This CDR3 has 16 residues. DNA for the CDR3: TGTGCCAGCCTACCTTGGATGGGACAGGGTGTTGATACGCAGTATTTT. Its protein is CASLPWMGQGVDTQYF.

V usage is TRBV18 and J usage is TRBJ2-1; TRBD2 agrees at 8 bases. CDR1 is KGHSH and CDR2 is LQKENI in the germline V gene. The length of the CDR3 is 17 residues. Unmatched junction bases numbered 8, after V lost 0 bases and J lost 4 bases. The CDR3 DNA reads as TGTGCCAGCTCACCACCGTTCGGGGGGGGACTTTACAATGAGCAGTTCTTC. Translation: CASSPPFGGGLYNEQFF. Full variable domain (rest looked up from reference TRBV18 and TRBJ2-1): NAGVMQNPRHLVRRRGQEARLRCSPMKGHSHVYWYRQLPEEGLKFMVYLQKENIIDESGMPKERFSAEFPKEGPSILRIQQVVRGDSAAYFCASSPPFGGGLYNEQFFGPGTRLTVL.

This clone was seen only once. The chain recombines TRBV2 with TRBJ1-5; 7 nucleotides line up with TRBD1. The V segment lost 3 bases and the J segment 3 bases; nucleotides outside the gene matches: 2. Per the germline V gene, CDR1 is SNHLY and CDR2 is FYNNEI. CDR3 length: 14 amino acids. The CDR3: CASSDQGVNQPQHF. DNA of the CDR3: TGTGCCAGCAGTGACCAGGGGGTCAATCAGCCCCAGCATTTT.

This sequence joins TRBV5-1 and TRBJ2-2; 11 positions agree with TRBD1. The CDR3 runs to 21 residues. The V gene end was trimmed by 3 bases and the J gene end by 5 bases; junction bases not matched to a gene: 21. The germline V gene has CDR1 SGHRS and CDR2 YFSETQ. CDR3 nucleotide sequence: TGCGCCAGCAGCTCCAGCGGTGGAGGTCTGGACAGGGGGCACTATACCGGGGAGCTGTTTTTT. Its translation is CASSSSGGGLDRGHYTGELFF. Variable domain in full (rest from reference TRBV5-1 and TRBJ2-2): KAGVTQTPRYLIKTRGQQVTLSCSPISGHRSVSWYQQTPGQGLQFLFEYFSETQRNKGNFPGRFSGRQFSNSRSEMNVSTLELGDSALYLCASSSSGGGLDRGHYTGELFFGEGSRLTVL.

J is TRBJ2-1 and V is TRBV4-2; a possible D gene is TRBD2 (6 bases). Per the germline V gene, CDR1 is LGHNA and CDR2 is YNFKEQ. V dropped 5 bases and J dropped 15 bases, with 14 bases sitting between them. The CDR3 consists of 11 residues. CDR3 loop: CASSWGEKRFF. CDR3 bases: TGTGCCAGCAGCTGGGGGGAGAAGAGGTTCTTC.

The V call is TRBV4-1, the J call TRBJ1-5, with TRBD1 identical over 7 bases. J gave up 3 bases and V 2 bases, and 7 bases lay outside the gene matches. CDR1 is MGHRA and CDR2 is YSYEKL in the germline V gene. The CDR3 length is 16 residues. The CDR3 sequence: CASSQLTGQSNQPQHF. For the CDR3, the DNA is TGCGCCAGCAGCCAATTAACGGGACAGTCCAATCAGCCCCAGCATTTT.

The genes are TRBV6-5 and TRBJ2-2; D is undetermined. V was shortened by 6 bases and J by 1 base, with 12 bases between the two germline ends. The CDR3 contains 15 residues. CDR1 is MNHEY and CDR2 is SVGAGI in the germline V gene. CDR3: CASRYTVLNTGELFF. CDR3 sequence (DNA): TGTGCCAGCAGGTACACCGTGTTGAACACCGGGGAGCTGTTTTTT.

This chain uses TRBV5-1 with TRBJ2-2; tentatively, D is TRBD1 (6 bases). Germline V gives CDR1 SGHRS, CDR2 YFSETQ. The V end lost 6 bases, the J end lost 1 base, and 16 bases lay between the germline ends. The CDR3 has 16 residues. The CDR3 region is CASNPRGEENTGELFF. CDR3 bases: TGCGCCAGCAACCCCAGGGGTGAGGAGAACACCGGGGAGCTGTTTTTT.

The chain joins TRBV4-3 to TRBJ2-2, with D perhaps TRBD2 (6 bases). The CDR3 spans 16 residues. Between the trimmed V and J ends, which lost 1 base and 6 bases, there was a span of 15 bases. From germline, CDR1 is LGHNA and CDR2 YSLEER. The CDR3 reads CASSQVGGGLAGELFF. For the CDR3, the DNA is TGCGCCAGCAGCCAAGTGGGAGGAGGGCTCGCCGGGGAGCTGTTTTTT.

This clone was seen a handful of times. The chain carries TRBV7-6 and TRBJ1-2, with 7 bases aligning to TRBD1. The length of the CDR3 is 14 residues. The germline V gene has CDR1 SGHVS and CDR2 FNYEAQ. V dropped 3 bases and J dropped 7; count of bases not matched to a gene: 8. The chain's CDR3 is CASSLQTGHGGYTF. The CDR3 DNA is TGTGCCAGCAGCTTGCAGACAGGGCACGGTGGCTACACCTTC.